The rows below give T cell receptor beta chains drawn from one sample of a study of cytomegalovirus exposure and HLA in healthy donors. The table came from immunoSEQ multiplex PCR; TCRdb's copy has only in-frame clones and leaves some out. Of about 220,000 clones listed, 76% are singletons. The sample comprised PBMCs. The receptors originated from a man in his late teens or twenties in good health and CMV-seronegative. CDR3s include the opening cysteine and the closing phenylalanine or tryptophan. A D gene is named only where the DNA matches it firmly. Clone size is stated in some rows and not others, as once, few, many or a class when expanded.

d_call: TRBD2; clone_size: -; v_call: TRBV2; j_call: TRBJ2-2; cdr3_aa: CASSGAGSGIITGELFF; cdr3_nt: TGTGCCAGCAGTGGAGCGGGTAGCGGGATTATCACCGGGGAGCTGTTTTTT
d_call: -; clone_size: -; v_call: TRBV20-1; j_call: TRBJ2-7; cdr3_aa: CSARFNYEQYF; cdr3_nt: TGCAGTGCTAGATTTAACTACGAGCAGTACTTC
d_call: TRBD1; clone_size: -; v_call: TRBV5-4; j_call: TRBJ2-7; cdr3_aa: CASSRQGSDEQYF; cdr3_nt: TGTGCCAGCAGTAGACAGGGGAGCGACGAGCAGTACTTC
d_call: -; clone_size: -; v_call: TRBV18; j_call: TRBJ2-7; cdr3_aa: CASSQQGRFDEQYF; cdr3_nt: TGTGCCAGCTCACAACAGGGTAGGTTCGACGAGCAGTACTTC
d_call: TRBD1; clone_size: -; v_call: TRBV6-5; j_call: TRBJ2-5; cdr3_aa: CASSVPGQAETQYF; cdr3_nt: TGTGCCAGCAGTGTCCCGGGACAGGCCGAGACCCAGTACTTC
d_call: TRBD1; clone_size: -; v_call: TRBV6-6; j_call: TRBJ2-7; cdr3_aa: CASRRQGGAYEQYF; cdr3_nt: TGTGCCAGCAGGAGACAGGGTGGCGCCTACGAGCAGTACTTC
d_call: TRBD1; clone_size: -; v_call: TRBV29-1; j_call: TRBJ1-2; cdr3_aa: CSAHARTGYGYTF; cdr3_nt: TGCAGCGCCCACGCCAGGACAGGCTATGGCTACACCTTC
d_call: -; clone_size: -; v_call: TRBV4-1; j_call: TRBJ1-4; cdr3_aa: CASSHPLEGQKLFF; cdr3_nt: TGCGCCAGCAGCCACCCCTTGGAGGGCCAAAAACTGTTTTTT
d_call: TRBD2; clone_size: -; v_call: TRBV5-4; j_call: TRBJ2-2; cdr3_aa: CASSSVVAGGELFF; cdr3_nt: TGTGCCAGCAGCTCGGTAGTAGCGGGAGGGGAGCTGTTTTTT
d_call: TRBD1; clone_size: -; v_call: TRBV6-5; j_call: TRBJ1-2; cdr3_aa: CASSTGARYGYTF; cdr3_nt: TGTGCCAGCAGCACAGGGGCTCGCTATGGCTACACCTTC
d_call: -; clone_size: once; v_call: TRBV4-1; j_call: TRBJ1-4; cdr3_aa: CASSQIGGATNEKLFF; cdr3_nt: TGCGCCAGCAGCCAGATAGGCGGTGCAACTAATGAAAAACTGTTTTTT